The sequence of this TCR beta chain was determined in a study of shared clonotypes between healthy human individuals. At the level of the study: The plates for each donor numbered three CD4 naive, three CD4 memory, two CD8 naive and one CD8 memory.

Deep level was the assay's run setting. Measured with immunoSEQ multiplex PCR; TCRdb has only the in-frame clones, and not every one. The repertoire holds 2 million to 3 million clones, with roughly 93% as singletons. Sample: naive CD4+ T cells from PBMCs. Subset indicated: CD45RA+ positively selected. The TCR originated in a man aged 18 to 29 in good health. Some clones in this sample may be carry-over from other donors' samples.

The CDR3 bases are TGTGCCAGCAGTTCACACCCGGGGGGAGGACAGGGCCACGAGCAGTACTTC. Translating gives CASSSHPGGGQGHEQYF. V and J are TRBV28 and TRBJ2-7; TRBD1 might be the D (8 bases). Germline CDR1 and CDR2: MDHEN and SYDVKM. Trimming stripped 4 bases from V and 5 bases from J, with 24 bases between. The length of the CDR3 is 17 residues.